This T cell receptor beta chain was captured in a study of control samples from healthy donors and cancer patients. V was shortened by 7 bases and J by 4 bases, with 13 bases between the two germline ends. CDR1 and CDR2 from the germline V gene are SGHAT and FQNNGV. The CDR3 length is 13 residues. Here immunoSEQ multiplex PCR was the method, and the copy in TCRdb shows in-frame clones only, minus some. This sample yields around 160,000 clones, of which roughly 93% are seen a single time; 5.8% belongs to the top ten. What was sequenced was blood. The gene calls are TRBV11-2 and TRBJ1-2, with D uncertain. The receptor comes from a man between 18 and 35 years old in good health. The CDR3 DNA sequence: TGTGCCAGCACTTGGACGGGTGGCTATGGCTACACCTTC. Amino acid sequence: CASTWTGGYGYTF. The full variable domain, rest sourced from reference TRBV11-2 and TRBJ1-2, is EAGVAQSPRYKIIEKRQSVAFWCNPISGHATLYWYQQILGQGPKLLIQFQNNGVVDDSQLPKDRFSAERLKGVDSTLKIQPAKLEDSAVYLCASTWTGGYGYTFGSGTRLTVV.